Shown below are 9 T cell receptor beta chains from a single sample sequenced in a study of graft-versus-host responses after intestinal transplantation. The repertoire was sequenced with immunoSEQ multiplex PCR; TCRdb's copy has only in-frame clones and lacks some. Of some 69,000 clones listed, roughly 92% were seen once; the top ten hold about 6.9%. The sequenced sample was bone marrow, obtained 700 to 750 days after intestinal transplantation. Receptors were obtained from a human patient who received an intestinal transplant, so some T cells may come from the graft donor.

The genes are TRBV6-5 and TRBJ2-7; D uncertain. From germline, CDR1 is MNHEY and CDR2 SVGAGI. The V end was cut by 3 bases, the J end by 6 bases, with 6 bases between. The CDR3 has 11 amino acids. CDR3 coding DNA: TGTGCCAGCAGTTATCAGGCCGAGCAGTACTTC. This encodes CASSYQAEQYF.

The rearrangement uses TRBV27 and TRBJ2-5, with 7 bases identical to TRBD2. Germline CDR1 and CDR2: MNHEY and SMNVEV (reference sequence). V lost 5 bases and J lost 0; bases outside the gene matches: 12. CDR3 length: 17 residues. The CDR3 protein is CASSQMPPGTNQETQYF. The CDR3 region has the DNA TGTGCCAGCAGTCAAATGCCCCCCGGGACTAACCAAGAGACCCAGTACTTC.

The rearrangement links TRBV5-7 to TRBJ1-2; tentative D call: TRBD1 (5 bases). TRBV5-7 is placed among ORFs of uncertain function. The CDR3 has 14 residues. The V end lost 1 base, the J end lost 8 bases, and 15 bases lay between the germline ends. The CDR3 nucleotides are TGTGCCAGCAGCTTGCGGGGGGGGTCAGGAGGCTACACCTTC. Its protein product is CASSLRGGSGGYTF.

The CDR3 DNA reads TGTGCCAGCAGCGTCAGGGGTTCCTATAATTCACCCCTCCACTTT. It translates to CASSVRGSYNSPLHF. This rearrangement joins TRBV28 to TRBJ1-6; a possible D gene is TRBD1 (6 bases). The CDR3 spans 15 residues. Trimming took off 6 bases at V and 1 base at J, with 10 bases between the two ends. CDR1 and CDR2 (germline): MDHEN, SYDVKM.

This sequence joins TRBV5-1 and TRBJ2-5; tentative D call: TRBD1 (6 bases). The CDR3 is 14 amino acids. V was trimmed by 1 base and J by 4 bases, leaving 11 bases between them. Germline-derived CDR1 and CDR2 are SGHRS and YFSETQ. The CDR3 reads CASSLTGSGETQYF. As DNA, the CDR3 is TGCGCCAGCAGCTTGACAGGGTCGGGAGAGACCCAGTACTTC. Looking up the rest from reference TRBV5-1 and TRBJ2-5 gives the full variable domain: KAGVTQTPRYLIKTRGQQVTLSCSPISGHRSVSWYQQTPGQGLQFLFEYFSETQRNKGNFPGRFSGRQFSNSRSEMNVSTLELGDSALYLCASSLTGSGETQYFGPGTRLLVL.

J is TRBJ2-7 and V is TRBV5-5; no definite D call. Germline values: CDR1 SGHKS, CDR2 YYEKEE (reference sequence). The CDR3 has 13 amino acids. With 2 bases removed from V and 2 bases from J, the gap between germline ends came to 8 bases. In DNA, the CDR3 is TGTGCCAGCAGCTTAGACACCACCTACGAGCAGTACTTC. Translating it yields CASSLDTTYEQYF.

J is TRBJ1-4 and V is TRBV11-1; possible D gene TRBD1, 5 bases. V was pared by 3 bases and J by 2 bases, with 7 bases between. The germline V gene encodes CDR1 SGHAT and CDR2 FQDESV (reference sequence). The length of the CDR3 is 14 residues. The CDR3 region is CASSLTDTNEKLFF. The CDR3 DNA is TGTGCCAGCAGCTTGACAGACACTAATGAAAAACTGTTTTTT.

The rearrangement links TRBV19 to TRBJ2-3, with D possibly TRBD2 on 6 matching bases. The V and J ends lost 3 bases and 7 bases respectively, with 8 bases between them. Germline V gene lookup returns CDR1 LNHDA and CDR2 SQIVND (reference sequence). The CDR3 is 12 amino acids. The CDR3 coding sequence is TGTGCCAGTAGTATCGGGACTCATACGCAGTATTTT. Translating gives CASSIGTHTQYF.

The chain joins TRBV6-1 to TRBJ2-3; TRBD2 agrees at 15 bases. Germline V gives CDR1 MNHNS, CDR2 SASEGT. Unmatched junction bases numbered 0, after V lost 4 bases and J lost 4 bases. This CDR3 contains 15 residues. The CDR3 bases are TGTGCCAGCAGTGGGACTAGCGGGGGGGCAGATACGCAGTATTTT. This sequence encodes CASSGTSGGADTQYF.